This T cell receptor beta chain originates from a study of cytotoxic CD8 clonotypes in ibrutinib-treated CLL. Study-wide background: Recorded responses included some 24 partial and 2 complete; following median about 70 months, approximately 15 stayed remitted and about 12 progressed. There were, on average, 255,043 productive templates and tens of thousands of productive rearrangements per sample.

CDR1 SGHDT and CDR2 YYEEEE come from the germline V gene. This CDR3 is built from 15 residues. V shed 4 bases, J shed 6 bases, and the junction held 8 bases outside the gene matches. Only in-frame clones appear in the TCRdb table, and some are missing; sequencing was by immunoSEQ multiplex PCR. Counted here are 150,000 or so clones, roughly four fifths occurring once; the ten biggest clones make up over 4.5%. Sequenced here: PBMCs, sampled after 24 months of ibrutinib treatment. The chain carries TRBV5-6 and TRBJ1-5; TRBD1 aligns across 9 bases. This clonotype was sampled from a human donor with chronic lymphocytic leukemia. The CDR3 DNA sequence: TGTGCCAGCAGCGCAGGGACAGGGCGTAGTCAGCCCCAGCATTTT. Its translation is CASSAGTGRSQPQHF.